The clone carrying this T cell receptor (beta chain) was picked up one time. Its matching antigen is unknown. A junction end diverges from the germline sequence, so it may reflect a read error. The data originate from a study of tumor-infiltrating lymphocytes in primary liver carcinoma. On the study more broadly: Tumors measured about 4 to 10 cm and were stage T1-T3 N0M0.

Unsorted bulk tissue (roughly 19-31 mg) underwent RNA and DNA co-extraction. Total RNA (approximately 500 ng) served as template for TCR beta cDNA synthesis primed by a constant-region primer. The TCR beta library was amplified through three nested multiplex PCR rounds in a modified ARM-PCR procedure. TCRdb independently ran MiXCR on the multiplex PCR reads; one entry per CDR3 protein. The sample consists of roughly 100,000 distinct CDR3 sequences, around 80% of them appearing once. Study results and limitations: Among the pair types, tumor region pairs showed more overlap than tumor-adjacent and tumor-blood pairs. It was in tumors, not blood, that the top-250-clone fraction was significantly higher (p = 0.039).

The sample taken for sequencing was liver tumor tissue from sampling region 3. The subset is: tumor region T3, left-lateral pole. The receptor was isolated from a man aged 35-49 years with primary liver carcinoma and hepatitis B virus infection.

CDR3 in amino acids: CSVSGTSGSGDRQYF. The CDR3 nucleotides are TGCAGCGTTAGCGGGACTAGCGGGAGTGGGGATAGGCAGTATTTT. The V and J genes are TRBV29-1 and TRBJ2-3, with 14 bases identical to TRBD2. The CDR3 covers 15 residues. CDR1 is SQVTM and CDR2 is ANQGSEA in the germline V gene.